These 10 T cell receptor beta chains were all obtained from the same sample, sequenced in a study of post-analysis software for immune sequencing data. Overall study findings and caveats: When patients were compared with controls, about five TRBV segments were more frequent, TRBV5-6, TRBV5-1 and TRBV20-1 among them.

Their cognate antigens are unknown. Unique molecular identifiers had been added to the TCR beta cDNA libraries. TCRdb analysed the PCR reads with MiXCR anew, one entry per CDR3 protein. The repertoire holds about 540,000 distinct CDR3 sequences, with around a third as singletons. What was sequenced was blood. The receptors derive from a girl under 18 with multiple sclerosis.

Points on this clonotype: This may come from a read error, since a much larger clone is one base off. The rearrangement links TRBV4-1 to TRBJ1-2; D remains unclear. The CDR3 extends over 14 amino acids. CDR1 is MGHRA, CDR2 YSYEKL, per germline. CDR3 nucleotides: TGCACCAGCAGCCAAGAGAGGTTTACCCATGGCTACACCTTC. Amino acids: CTSSQERFTHGYTF.

The V and J genes are TRBV25-1 and TRBJ2-4; perhaps TRBD1 as D (6 bases). Trimming took 5 bases from V and 0 from J, leaving 20 bases between them. The CDR3 is 18 amino acids. CDR1 MGHDK and CDR2 SYGVNS come from the germline V gene. Here the CDR3 reads CASSNPALTGRAKNIQYF. The CDR3 coding sequence is TGTGCCAGCAGTAACCCTGCCCTCACAGGGAGAGCCAAAAACATTCAGTACTTC.

CDR3 bases: TGCGCCAGCAGCGAGGGACAGGGGAATGGCTACACCTTC. Amino acid sequence: CASSEGQGNGYTF. This chain links TRBV5-1 with TRBJ1-2, with 10 bases identical to TRBD1. CDR1 and CDR2 from the germline V gene are SGHRS and YFSETQ. Losses at the gene ends were 4 bases for V and 6 bases for J; bases not matched to a gene: 3. The CDR3 totals 13 residues.

The V and J genes are TRBV9 and TRBJ2-5, with D perhaps matching TRBD1 or TRBD2 (5 bases each). Per germline, CDR1 SGDLS and CDR2 YYNGEE. CDR3 length: 15 amino acids. Between the trimmed V and J ends, which lost 0 bases and 4 bases, there was a span of 13 bases. CDR3 nucleotides: TGTGCCAGCAGCGTAGCTCGAGGGGTCCCAGAGACCCAGTACTTC. Translation gives CASSVARGVPETQYF.

The chain carries TRBV29-1 and TRBJ2-7; 12 bases match TRBD1. This CDR3 has 19 residues. J gave up 3 bases and V 4 bases, and 19 bases lay outside the gene matches. Per the germline V gene, CDR1 is SQVTM and CDR2 is ANQGSEA. The CDR3 loop reads CSVVMSSTKGTGGVYEQYF. The CDR3 DNA is TGCAGCGTTGTAATGTCCTCAACTAAAGGGACAGGGGGCGTCTACGAGCAGTACTTC.

The chain joins TRBV24-1 to TRBJ2-1, with 12 bases lining up with TRBD2. This CDR3 contains 16 residues. CDR1 is KGHDR, CDR2 SFDVKD, per germline. The trim removed 4 bases at V and 3 bases at J, leaving 3 bases unmatched. CDR3 DNA: TGTGCCACCAGTGACGGACTAGCGGGGAGCTACAATGAGCAGTTCTTC. Its translation: CATSDGLAGSYNEQFF.

This clonotype was recorded a few times. This chain links TRBV12-3 or TRBV12-4 with TRBJ1-2, with D uncertain. The CDR3 runs 15 residues. Trimming stripped 5 bases from V and 7 bases from J, with 20 bases between. CDR3 in DNA: TGTGCCAGCAGTCTGACGGGGTTGGGTAAGGGTGGCTACACCTTC. Translation: CASSLTGLGKGGYTF.

The chain is built from TRBV15 and TRBJ1-1; D gene ambiguous. Germline V gene sequence: CDR1 LNHNV, CDR2 YYDKDF (reference sequence). Trimming stripped 3 bases from V and 6 bases from J, with 14 bases between. The CDR3 is 14 residues long. DNA of the CDR3: TGTGCCACCAGCAGGAACCAACCCCTCCCTGAAGCTTTCTTT. Translated: CATSRNQPLPEAFF.

On this clonotype itself: An end of the junction does not agree with germline; a read error may underlie this. The chain combines TRBV19 with TRBJ2-7, with D unclear. This CDR3 is 15 amino acids long. Germline V lookup: CDR1 LNHDA, CDR2 SQIVND (reference sequence). Here the CDR3 DNA reads TGCGCCAGTAGTATTAAGGCGCCAATGCACAATGAGCAGTACTTC. Amino acid sequence: CASSIKAPMHNEQYF.

This clonotype was observed many times. The rearrangement uses TRBV29-1 and TRBJ2-4; TRBD2 matches at 10 bases. Germline values: CDR1 SQVTM, CDR2 ANQGSEA. V shed 4 bases and J 5 bases; nucleotides not matched to a gene: 5. The CDR3 length is 14 residues. Here the CDR3 DNA reads TGCAGCGTTGTGGGGCTAGCGGGGGAAAACATTCAGTACTTC. It encodes CSVVGLAGENIQYF.